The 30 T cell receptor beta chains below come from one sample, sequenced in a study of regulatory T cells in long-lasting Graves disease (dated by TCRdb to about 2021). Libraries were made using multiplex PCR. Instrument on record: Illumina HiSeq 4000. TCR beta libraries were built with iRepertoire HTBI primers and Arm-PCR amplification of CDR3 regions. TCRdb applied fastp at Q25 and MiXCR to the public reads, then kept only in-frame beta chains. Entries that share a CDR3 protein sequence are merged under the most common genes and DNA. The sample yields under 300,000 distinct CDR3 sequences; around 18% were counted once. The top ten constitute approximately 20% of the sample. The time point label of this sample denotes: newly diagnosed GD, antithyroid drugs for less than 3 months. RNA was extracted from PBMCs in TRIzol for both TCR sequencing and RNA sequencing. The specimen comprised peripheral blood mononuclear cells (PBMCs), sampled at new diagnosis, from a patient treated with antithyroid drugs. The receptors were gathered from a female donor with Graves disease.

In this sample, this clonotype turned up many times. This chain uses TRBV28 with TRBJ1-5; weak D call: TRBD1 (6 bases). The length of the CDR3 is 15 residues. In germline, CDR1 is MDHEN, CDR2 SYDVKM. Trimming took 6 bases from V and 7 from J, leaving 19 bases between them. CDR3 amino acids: CASRKQGSGEQPQHF. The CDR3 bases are TGTGCCAGCAGAAAACAGGGTTCGGGGGAACAGCCCCAGCATTTT.

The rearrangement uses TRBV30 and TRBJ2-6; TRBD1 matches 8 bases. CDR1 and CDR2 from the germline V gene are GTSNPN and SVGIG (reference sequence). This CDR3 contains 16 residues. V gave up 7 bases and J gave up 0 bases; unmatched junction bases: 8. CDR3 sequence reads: CASDLGTGSGANVLTF. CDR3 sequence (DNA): TGTGCCTCGGATCTGGGGACAGGCTCTGGGGCCAACGTCCTGACTTTC.

This CDR3 is CASSLRGQGDEKLFF. The CDR3 DNA follows: TGTGCCAGCAGCTTACGGGGACAGGGAGATGAAAAACTGTTTTTT. The V and J genes are TRBV13 and TRBJ1-4, with 9 bases fitting TRBD1. Trimming removed 2 bases from V and 6 bases from J; junction bases left unmatched: 4. The CDR3 runs to 15 residues. Germline V gene sequence: CDR1 PRHDT, CDR2 FYEKMQ (reference sequence).

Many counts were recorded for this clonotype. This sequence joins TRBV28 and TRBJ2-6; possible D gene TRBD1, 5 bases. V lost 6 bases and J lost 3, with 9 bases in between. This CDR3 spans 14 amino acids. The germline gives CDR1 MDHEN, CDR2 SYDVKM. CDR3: CASRDRDGANVLTF. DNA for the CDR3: TGTGCCAGCAGAGACAGAGATGGGGCCAACGTCCTGACTTTC. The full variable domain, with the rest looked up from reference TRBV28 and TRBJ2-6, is DVKVTQSSRYLVKRTGEKVFLECVQDMDHENMFWYRQDPGLGLRLIYFSYDVKMKEKGDIPEGYSVSREKKERFSLILESASTNQTSMYLCASRDRDGANVLTFGAGSRLTVL.

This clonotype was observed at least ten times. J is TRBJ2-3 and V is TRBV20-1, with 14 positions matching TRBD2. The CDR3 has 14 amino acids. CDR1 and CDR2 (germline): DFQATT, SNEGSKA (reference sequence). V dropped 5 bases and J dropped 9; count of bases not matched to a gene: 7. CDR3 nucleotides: TGCAGTGCTGGACTAGCGGGAGGCAGAGGCACGCAGTATTTT. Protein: CSAGLAGGRGTQYF.

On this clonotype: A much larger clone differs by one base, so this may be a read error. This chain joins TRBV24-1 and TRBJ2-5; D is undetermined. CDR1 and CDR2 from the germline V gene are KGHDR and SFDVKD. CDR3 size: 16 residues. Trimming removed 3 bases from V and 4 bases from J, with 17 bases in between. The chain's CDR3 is CATSDPSPPEGETQYF. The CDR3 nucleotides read TGTGCCACCAGTGATCCCTCTCCTCCCGAAGGAGAGACCCAGTACTTC.

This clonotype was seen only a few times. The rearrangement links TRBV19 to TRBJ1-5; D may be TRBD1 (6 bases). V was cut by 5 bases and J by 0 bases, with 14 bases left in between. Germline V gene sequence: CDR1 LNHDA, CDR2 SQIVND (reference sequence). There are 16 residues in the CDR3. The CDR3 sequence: CASSRIGGYSNQPQHF. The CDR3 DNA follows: TGTGCCAGTAGTCGAATAGGGGGGTATAGCAATCAGCCCCAGCATTTT.

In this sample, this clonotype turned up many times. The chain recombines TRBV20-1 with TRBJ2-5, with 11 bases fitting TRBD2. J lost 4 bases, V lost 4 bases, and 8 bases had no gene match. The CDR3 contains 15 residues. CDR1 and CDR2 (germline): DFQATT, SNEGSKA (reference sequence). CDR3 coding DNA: TGCAGTGCTAAGGGGGCTAGCGGGAGGCTAGAGACCCAGTACTTC. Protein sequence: CSAKGASGRLETQYF.

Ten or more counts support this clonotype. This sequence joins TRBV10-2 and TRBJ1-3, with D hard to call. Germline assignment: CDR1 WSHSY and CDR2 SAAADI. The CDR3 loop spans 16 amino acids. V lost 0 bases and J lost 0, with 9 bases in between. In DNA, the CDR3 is TGCGCCAGCAGTGAGTCGGGTCGGTACTCTGGAAACACCATATATTTT. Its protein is CASSESGRYSGNTIYF.

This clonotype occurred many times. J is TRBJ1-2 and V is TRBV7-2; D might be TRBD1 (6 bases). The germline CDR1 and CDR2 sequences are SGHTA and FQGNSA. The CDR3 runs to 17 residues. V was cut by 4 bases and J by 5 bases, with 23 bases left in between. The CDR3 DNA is TGTGCCAGCAGCTATCGGATTTCAGTCCAGGGGCTTTATGGCTACACCTTC. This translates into CASSYRISVQGLYGYTF.

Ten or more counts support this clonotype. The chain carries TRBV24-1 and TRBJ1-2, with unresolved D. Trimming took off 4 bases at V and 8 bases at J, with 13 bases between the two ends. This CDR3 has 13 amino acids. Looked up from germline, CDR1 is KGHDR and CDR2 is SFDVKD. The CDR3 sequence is CATSDPLSRGYTF. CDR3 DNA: TGTGCCACCAGTGACCCCTTGTCCCGAGGCTACACCTTC.

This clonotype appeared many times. This chain's CDR3 is CASSPGVATYEQYF. The CDR3, as DNA: TGTGCCAGTAGTCCGGGGGTCGCAACCTACGAGCAGTACTTC. The chain couples TRBV19 to TRBJ2-7; maybe TRBD2 (6 bases). The CDR3 extends over 14 amino acids. The germline CDR1 and CDR2 sequences are LNHDA and SQIVND (reference sequence). V lost 5 bases and J 2 bases, leaving 13 bases between the germline ends.

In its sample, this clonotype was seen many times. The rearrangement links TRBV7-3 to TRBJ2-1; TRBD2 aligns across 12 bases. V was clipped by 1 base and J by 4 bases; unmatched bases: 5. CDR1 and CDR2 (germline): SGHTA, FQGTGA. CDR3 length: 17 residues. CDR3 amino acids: CASSLSPSGREYNEQFF. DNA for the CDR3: TGTGCCAGCAGCTTAAGCCCTAGCGGGAGGGAGTACAATGAGCAGTTCTTC.

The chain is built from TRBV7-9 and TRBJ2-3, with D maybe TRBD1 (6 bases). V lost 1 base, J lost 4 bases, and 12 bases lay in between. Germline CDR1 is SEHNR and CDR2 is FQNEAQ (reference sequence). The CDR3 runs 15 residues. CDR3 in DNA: TGTGCCAGCAGCTTAGAAGGCTCAGGGGCAGATACGCAGTATTTT. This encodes CASSLEGSGADTQYF.

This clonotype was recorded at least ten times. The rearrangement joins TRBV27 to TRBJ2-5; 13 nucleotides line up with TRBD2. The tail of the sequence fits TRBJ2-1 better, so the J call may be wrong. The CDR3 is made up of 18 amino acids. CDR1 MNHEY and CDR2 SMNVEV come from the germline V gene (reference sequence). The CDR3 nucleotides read TGTGCCAGCAGTTTACGGCCCCTGACTAGCGGGAGGTGGAATGAGCAGTTCTTC. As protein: CASSLRPLTSGRWNEQFF.

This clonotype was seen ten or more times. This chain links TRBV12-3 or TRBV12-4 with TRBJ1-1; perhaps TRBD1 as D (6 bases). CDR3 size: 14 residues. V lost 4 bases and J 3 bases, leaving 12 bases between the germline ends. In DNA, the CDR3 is TGTGCCAGCAGTTCACCGGGGGGCTACACTGAAGCTTTCTTT. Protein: CASSSPGGYTEAFF.

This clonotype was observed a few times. The CDR3 DNA reads TGTGCCAGCAGTGGGACAGGTTATGAGGAGACCCAGTACTTC. This codes for CASSGTGYEETQYF. This sequence joins TRBV2 and TRBJ2-5, with 7 nucleotides matching TRBD1. Germline CDR1 SNHLY, CDR2 FYNNEI. This CDR3 has 14 residues. Trimming took 4 bases from V and 5 from J; bases not matched to a gene: 7.

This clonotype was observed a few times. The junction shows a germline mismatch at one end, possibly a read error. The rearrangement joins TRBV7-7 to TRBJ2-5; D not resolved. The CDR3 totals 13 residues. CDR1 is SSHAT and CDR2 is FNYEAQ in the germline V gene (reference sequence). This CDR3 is CASSPVNQETQYF. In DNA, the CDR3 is TGTGCTAGCAGCCCCGTAAACCAAGAGACCCAGTACTTC. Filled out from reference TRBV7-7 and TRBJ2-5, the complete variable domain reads GAGVSQSPRYKVTKRGQDVTLRCDPISSHATLYWYQQALGQGPEFLTYFNYEAQPDKSGLPSDRFSAERPEGSISTLTIQRTEQRDSAMYRCASSPVNQETQYFGPGTRLLVL.

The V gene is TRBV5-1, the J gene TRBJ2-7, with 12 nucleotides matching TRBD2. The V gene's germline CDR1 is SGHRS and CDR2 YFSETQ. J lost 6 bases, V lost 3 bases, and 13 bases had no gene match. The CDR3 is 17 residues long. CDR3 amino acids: CASSWGGPSGRAAEQYF. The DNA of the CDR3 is TGCGCCAGCAGCTGGGGAGGTCCTAGCGGGAGGGCCGCCGAGCAGTACTTC.

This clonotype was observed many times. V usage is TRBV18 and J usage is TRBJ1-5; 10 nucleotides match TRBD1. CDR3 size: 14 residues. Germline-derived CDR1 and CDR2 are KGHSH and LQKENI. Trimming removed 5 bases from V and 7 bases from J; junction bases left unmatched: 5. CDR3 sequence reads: CASSGTGDGQPQHF. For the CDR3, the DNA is TGTGCCAGCTCAGGGACAGGGGACGGCCAGCCCCAGCATTTT.

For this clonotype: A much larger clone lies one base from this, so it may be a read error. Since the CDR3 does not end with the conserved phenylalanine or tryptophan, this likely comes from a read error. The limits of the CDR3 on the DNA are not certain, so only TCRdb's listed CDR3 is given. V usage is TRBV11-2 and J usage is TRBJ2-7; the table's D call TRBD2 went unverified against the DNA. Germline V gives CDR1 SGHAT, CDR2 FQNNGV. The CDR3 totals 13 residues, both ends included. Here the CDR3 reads CASSAGLAGVEDL.

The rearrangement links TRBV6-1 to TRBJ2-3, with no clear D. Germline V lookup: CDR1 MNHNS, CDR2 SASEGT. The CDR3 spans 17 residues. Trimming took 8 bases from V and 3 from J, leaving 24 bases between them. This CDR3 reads CASQPFGPGVGTDTQYF. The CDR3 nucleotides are TGTGCCAGCCAGCCCTTCGGTCCTGGCGTTGGGACAGATACGCAGTATTTT.

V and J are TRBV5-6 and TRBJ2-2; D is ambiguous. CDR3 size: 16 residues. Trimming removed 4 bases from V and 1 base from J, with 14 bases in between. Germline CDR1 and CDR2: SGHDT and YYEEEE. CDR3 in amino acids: CASSGAWQRNTGELFF. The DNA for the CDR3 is TGTGCCAGCAGCGGAGCCTGGCAGAGGAACACCGGGGAGCTGTTTTTT.

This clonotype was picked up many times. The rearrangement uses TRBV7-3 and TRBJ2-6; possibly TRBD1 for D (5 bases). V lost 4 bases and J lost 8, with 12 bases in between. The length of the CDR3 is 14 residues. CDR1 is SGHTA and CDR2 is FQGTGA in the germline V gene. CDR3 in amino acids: CASSSDTPSNVLTF. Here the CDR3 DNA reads TGTGCCAGCAGCTCGGACACGCCCTCCAACGTCCTGACTTTC.

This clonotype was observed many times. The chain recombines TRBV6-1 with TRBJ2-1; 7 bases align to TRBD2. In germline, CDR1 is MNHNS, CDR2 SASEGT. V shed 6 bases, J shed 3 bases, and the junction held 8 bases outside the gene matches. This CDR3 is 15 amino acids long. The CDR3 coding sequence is TGTGCCAGCAGCCGATCCCGGACTAGCTACAATGAGCAGTTCTTC. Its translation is CASSRSRTSYNEQFF.

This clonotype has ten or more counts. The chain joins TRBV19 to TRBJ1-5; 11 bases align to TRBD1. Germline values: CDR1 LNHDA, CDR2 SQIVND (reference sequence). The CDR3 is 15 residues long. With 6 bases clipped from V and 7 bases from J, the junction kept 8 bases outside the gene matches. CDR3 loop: CASRPGQGDSQPQHF. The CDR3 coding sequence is TGTGCCAGTAGACCGGGACAGGGGGATTCCCAGCCCCAGCATTTT.

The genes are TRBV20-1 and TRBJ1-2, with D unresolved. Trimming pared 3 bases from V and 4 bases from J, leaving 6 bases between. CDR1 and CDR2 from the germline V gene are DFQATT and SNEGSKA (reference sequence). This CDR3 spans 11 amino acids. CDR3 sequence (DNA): TGCAGTGCTAGGGGCGGCTATGGCTACACCTTC. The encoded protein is CSARGGYGYTF.

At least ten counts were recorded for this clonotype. In DNA, the CDR3 is TGTGCCAGCAGTTTGACTAGCTTCGCAGATACGCAGTATTTT. Protein: CASSLTSFADTQYF. The V and J genes are TRBV6-5 and TRBJ2-3; 7 nucleotides match TRBD2. This CDR3 comprises 14 residues. V trimming: 4 bases; J trimming: 4 bases; junction bases outside the gene matches: 5. Germline V lookup: CDR1 MNHEY, CDR2 SVGAGI.

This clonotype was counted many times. The DNA for the CDR3 is TGTGCCAGTCGACCGGGGGTGGATGGCGAGCAGTACTTC. Its protein is CASRPGVDGEQYF. The rearrangement links TRBV12-3 or TRBV12-4 to TRBJ2-7; D perhaps matches TRBD2 (6 bases). CDR3 length equals 13 residues. V was trimmed by 9 bases and J by 6 bases, leaving 18 bases between them.

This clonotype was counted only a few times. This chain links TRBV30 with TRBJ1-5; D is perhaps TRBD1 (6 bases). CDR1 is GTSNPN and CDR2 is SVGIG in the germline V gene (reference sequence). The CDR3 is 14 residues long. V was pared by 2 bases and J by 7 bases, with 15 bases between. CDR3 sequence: CAWSTAGAGQPQHF. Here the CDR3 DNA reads TGTGCCTGGAGTACGGCGGGGGCTGGCCAGCCCCAGCATTTT.